Below, 3 T cell receptor beta chains from the same sample are listed, as sequenced in a study of OX40 agonist ivuxolimab in advanced cancers. Clones were read by immunoSEQ multiplex PCR, and TCRdb kept only the in-frame ones, dropping some. The sample contains 100,000 to 150,000 clones, approximately 90% of which appear only once. The starting material was CD4+ or CD8+ T cells sorted from blood, obtained in a trial of the OX40 agonist ivuxolimab. All receptors derive from an adult with an advanced solid tumor such as melanoma, head and neck, liver or kidney cancer.

The rearrangement uses TRBV6-5 and TRBJ1-1; D possibly corresponds to TRBD1 (6 bases). The CDR3 contains 15 residues. Trimming took 8 bases from V and 1 from J, leaving 17 bases between them. Germline V CDR1 and CDR2: MNHEY, SVGAGI. Here the CDR3 reads CASRFSGGRNTEAFF. The CDR3 DNA sequence: TGTGCCAGCCGCTTCTCGGGGGGGCGGAACACTGAAGCTTTCTTT.

J is TRBJ1-2 and V is TRBV11-2; tentative D call: TRBD1 (6 bases). CDR1 SGHAT and CDR2 FQNNGV come from the germline V gene. The CDR3 totals 15 residues. V was trimmed by 2 bases and J by 5 bases, leaving 15 bases between them. The CDR3 DNA is TGTGCCAGCAGCTTAATGTCGGGGGCTGAATATGGCTACACCTTC. As protein: CASSLMSGAEYGYTF.

CDR3 amino acids: CASTTEGARENEQFF. CDR3 DNA: TGTGCCAGCACCACCGAGGGTGCCCGGGAAAATGAGCAGTTCTTC. The chain links TRBV13 to TRBJ2-1, with D possibly TRBD2 on 5 matching bases. V was cut by 7 bases and J by 7 bases, with 20 bases left in between. Germline V gives CDR1 PRHDT, CDR2 FYEKMQ (reference sequence). There are 15 residues in the CDR3. Filled out from reference TRBV13 and TRBJ2-1, the complete variable domain reads AAGVIQSPRHLIKEKRETATLKCYPIPRHDTVYWYQQGPGQDPQFLISFYEKMQSDKGSIPDRFSAQQFSDYHSELNMSSLELGDSALYFCASTTEGARENEQFFGPGTRLTVL.